Listed here is a single TCR beta chain. The antigen remains undetermined. The sample is drawn from a study of PD-1 blockade in classical Hodgkin lymphoma. Study-level findings and limits: Reasons behind the repertoire differences stay unclear, perhaps disease activity or earlier therapy. It was reported that newly diagnosed patients had less baseline TCR diversity than healthy donors.

The protocol was immunoSEQ multiplex PCR, while the TCRdb copy is restricted to in-frame clones and leaves out a portion. The sample shows about 21,000 clones, about 86% of them seen only once. V lost 5 bases to trimming and J lost 2 bases, with 14 bases between them. The germline V gene has CDR1 SGHAT and CDR2 FQNNGV. The CDR3 runs to 15 residues. Time point described: newly diagnosed, previously untreated cHL patient sample. Isolated CD8+ T cells were derived from thawed PBMCs through magnetic negative selection. Researchers used newly diagnosed, untreated classical Hodgkin lymphoma PBMCs for comparison.

V usage is TRBV11-2 and J usage is TRBJ2-3; no firm D call. Sequenced material: CD8+ T cells from blood. The receptor was derived from a human donor with classical Hodgkin lymphoma. DNA of the CDR3: TGTGCCAGCAGCCCCGCCGTAGGAAACACAGATACGCAGTATTTT. It translates to CASSPAVGNTDTQYF.